This section outlines one TCR beta chain sequence together with its context. Its antigen is not known. The record originates from a study of beta chain features in type 1 diabetes. Expressed TCRB transcripts were sequenced because the entire RNA isolate underwent reverse transcription. Profiling relied on immunoSEQ multiplex PCR, and the TCRdb table lists in-frame clones only, not all of them. This sample carries around 340,000 clones, roughly 8.8% of them seen once, and the ten largest clones take 0.95% to 1.1%. Study results and limitations: Among patients with Type 1 diabetes, TCRB CDR3s were moderately but significantly shorter in every one of the four CD4+ subsets.

CDR3 length: 13 residues. Trimming shortened V by 0 bases and J by 10 bases, and 10 bases separated the two germline ends. The germline V gene has CDR1 WNHNN and CDR2 SYGVQD (reference sequence). This chain uses TRBV10-1 with TRBJ2-4, with D maybe TRBD2 (6 bases). Sequencing was performed on central memory CD4+ T cells from blood. This TCR came from a man aged 25-45 years with type 1 diabetes. CDR3 bases: TGCGCCAGCAGTGAGTCTACTGGGGGGATTCAGTACTTC. It is translated as CASSESTGGIQYF.